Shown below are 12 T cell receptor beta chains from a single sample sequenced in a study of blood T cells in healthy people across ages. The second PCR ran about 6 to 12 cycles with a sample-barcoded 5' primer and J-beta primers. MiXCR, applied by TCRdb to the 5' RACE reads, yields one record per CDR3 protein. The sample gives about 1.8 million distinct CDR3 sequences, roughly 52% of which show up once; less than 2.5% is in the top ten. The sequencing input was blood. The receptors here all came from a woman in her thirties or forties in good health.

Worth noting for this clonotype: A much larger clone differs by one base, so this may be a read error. CDR3 protein: CASRPGDFYEQYF. The DNA of the CDR3 is TGTGCCAGCAGACCGGGGGATTTCTACGAGCAGTACTTC. The chain combines TRBV12-3 or TRBV12-4 with TRBJ2-5, with D maybe TRBD2 (6 bases). Judging by the DNA end, TRBJ2-7 fits better; the J call may be wrong. The CDR3 has 13 residues.

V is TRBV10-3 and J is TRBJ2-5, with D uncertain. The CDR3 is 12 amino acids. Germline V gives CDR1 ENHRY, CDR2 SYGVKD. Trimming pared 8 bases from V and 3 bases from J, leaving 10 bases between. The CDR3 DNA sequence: TGTGCCATCGGGCCTAGTGAAGAGACCCAGTACTTC. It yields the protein CAIGPSEETQYF.

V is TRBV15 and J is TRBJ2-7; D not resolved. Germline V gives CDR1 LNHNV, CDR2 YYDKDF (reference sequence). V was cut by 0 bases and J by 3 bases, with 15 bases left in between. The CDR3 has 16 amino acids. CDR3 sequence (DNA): TGTGCCACCAGCAGAGATAAGGGTGGCAGTGTCTACGAGCAGTACTTC. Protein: CATSRDKGGSVYEQYF.

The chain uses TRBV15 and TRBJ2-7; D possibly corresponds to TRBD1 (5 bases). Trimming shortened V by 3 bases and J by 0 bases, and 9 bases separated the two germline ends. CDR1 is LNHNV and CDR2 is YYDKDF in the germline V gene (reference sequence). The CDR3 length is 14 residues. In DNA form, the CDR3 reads TGTGCCACCAGCAGTCAGGGAAGCTCCTACGAGCAGTACTTC. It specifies CATSSQGSSYEQYF.

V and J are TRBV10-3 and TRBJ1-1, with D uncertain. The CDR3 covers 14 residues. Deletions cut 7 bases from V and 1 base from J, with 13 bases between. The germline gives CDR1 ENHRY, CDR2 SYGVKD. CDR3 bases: TGTGCCATCACGGCTCGGCAACCGAACACTGAAGCTTTCTTT. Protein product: CAITARQPNTEAFF.

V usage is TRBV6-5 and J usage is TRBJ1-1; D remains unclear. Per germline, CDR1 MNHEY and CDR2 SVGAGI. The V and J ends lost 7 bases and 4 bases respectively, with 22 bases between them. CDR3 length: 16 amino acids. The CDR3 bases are TGTGCCAGCACCACGGGCGGGGTACGCGCTTTCACTGAAGCTTTCTTT. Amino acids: CASTTGGVRAFTEAFF.

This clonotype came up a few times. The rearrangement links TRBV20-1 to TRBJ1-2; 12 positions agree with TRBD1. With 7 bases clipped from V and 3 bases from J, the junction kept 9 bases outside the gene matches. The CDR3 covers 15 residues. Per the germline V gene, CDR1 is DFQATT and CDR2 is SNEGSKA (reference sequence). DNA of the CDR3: TGCAGTGGCCCGGGACAGGGGGCGCCGGACTATGGCTACACCTTC. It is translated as CSGPGQGAPDYGYTF.

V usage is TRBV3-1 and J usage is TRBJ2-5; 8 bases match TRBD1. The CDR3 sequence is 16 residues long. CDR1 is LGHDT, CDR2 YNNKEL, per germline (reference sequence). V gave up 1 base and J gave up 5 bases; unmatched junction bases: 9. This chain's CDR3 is CASSQVGTGRSETQYF. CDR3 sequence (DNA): TGTGCCAGCAGCCAAGTGGGGACAGGACGTTCGGAGACCCAGTACTTC.

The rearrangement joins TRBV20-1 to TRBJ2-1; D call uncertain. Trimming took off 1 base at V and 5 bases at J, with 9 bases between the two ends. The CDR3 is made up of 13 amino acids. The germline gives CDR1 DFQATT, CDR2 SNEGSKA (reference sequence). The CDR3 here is CSARGAWDNEQFF. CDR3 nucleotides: TGCAGTGCTAGAGGAGCATGGGACAATGAGCAGTTCTTC.

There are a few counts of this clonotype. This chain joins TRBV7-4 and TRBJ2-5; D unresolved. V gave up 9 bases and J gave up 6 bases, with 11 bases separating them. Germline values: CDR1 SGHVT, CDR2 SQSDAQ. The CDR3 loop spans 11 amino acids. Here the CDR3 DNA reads TGTGCCAGACCCATTTTGCAGACCCAGTACTTC. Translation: CARPILQTQYF.

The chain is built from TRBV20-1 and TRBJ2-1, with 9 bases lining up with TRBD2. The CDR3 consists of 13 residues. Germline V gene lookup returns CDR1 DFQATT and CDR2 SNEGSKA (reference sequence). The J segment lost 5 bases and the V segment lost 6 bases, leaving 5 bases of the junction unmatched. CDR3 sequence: CSATGTSNNEQFF. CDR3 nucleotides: TGCAGTGCCACCGGGACTAGCAACAATGAGCAGTTCTTC.

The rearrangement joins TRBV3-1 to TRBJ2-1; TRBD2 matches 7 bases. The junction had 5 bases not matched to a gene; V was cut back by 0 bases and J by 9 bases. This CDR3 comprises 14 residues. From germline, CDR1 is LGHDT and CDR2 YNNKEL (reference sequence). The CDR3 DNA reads TGTGCCAGCAGCCAAGATCTCGGGGAGGGTGAGCAGTTCTTC. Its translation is CASSQDLGEGEQFF.